This is a list of T cell receptor beta chains from one sample in a study of radiotherapy plus CTLA-4 blockade in lung cancer. Profiling relied on immunoSEQ multiplex PCR, and the TCRdb table lists in-frame clones only, not all of them. The sample records 43,000 or so clones, approximately 70% being singletons. Sequencing was performed on peripheral blood, taken from a patient treated with radiotherapy plus ipilimumab. The source is a human donor with non-small cell lung cancer who had a complete response to radiotherapy plus ipilimumab. CDR3s include the opening cysteine and the closing phenylalanine or tryptophan. The D gene is left open where the match is weak. The size field is filled for only some rows; it gives once, few, many or a size class.

>TRBV7-2|many|-|TRBJ1-2
TGTGCCAGCAGCTTAGAGAGTTCCTTCAACTATGGCTACACCTTC
CASSLESSFNYGYTF
>TRBV28|-|-|TRBJ2-5
TGTGTGGCGTCGGGCCAAGAGACCCAGTACTTC
CVASGQETQYF
>TRBV14|-|-|TRBJ2-5
TGTGCCAGCAGACAGGCCGAGACCCAGTACTTC
CASRQAETQYF
>TRBV5-8|once|-|TRBJ1-5
TGTGCCAGCAGCTTGATGAGAAATCAGCCCCAGCATTTT
CASSLMRNQPQHF
>TRBV18|-|TRBD1|TRBJ2-5
TGTGCCAGCTCACCAAGGACAGGGGGTAGTGGTGAGACCCAGTACTTC
CASSPRTGGSGETQYF
>TRBV18|few|TRBD2|TRBJ2-7
TGTGCCAGCTCACCACCCCCCGGGAGGGCCTCCTACGAGCAGTACTTC
CASSPPPGRASYEQYF
>TRBV10-3|-|TRBD1|TRBJ1-2
TGTGCCATCAGCGGACAGGGGGCAGATGGCTACACCTTC
CAISGQGADGYTF
>TRBV29-1|-|TRBD2|TRBJ2-2
TGCAGCGGAGGGGAGGGCATAGGTTCGAACACCGGGGAGCTGTTTTTT
CSGGEGIGSNTGELFF
>TRBV18|-|TRBD1|TRBJ1-5
TGTGCCAGCTCACCTACCGGGACAGGGGGCATTCAACATCAGCCCCAGCATTTT
CASSPTGTGGIQHQPQHF
>TRBV4-1|-|TRBD1|TRBJ2-6
TGCGCCAGCAGCCAAGGGTCGGCACAGGGGGCGCTTGGGGCCAACGTCCTGACTTTC
CASSQGSAQGALGANVLTF
>TRBV5-5|-|-|TRBJ1-5
TGTGCCAGCAGCTTGGGGGGGGGACTCTGGGAGCCCCAGCATTTT
CASSLGGGLWEPQHF
>TRBV2|-|TRBD1|TRBJ2-7
TGTGCCAGCAGCGGTCCCCGGACAGGGTACGAGCAGTACTTC
CASSGPRTGYEQYF
>TRBV18|few|-|TRBJ1-2
TGTGCCAGCTCACCGGGACACGTCTATGGCTACACCTTC
CASSPGHVYGYTF
>TRBV7-2|-|TRBD1|TRBJ2-7
TGTGCCAGCAGCTTAGAAGGGGGCGCAACCGAGCAGTACTTC
CASSLEGGATEQYF
>TRBV18|-|-|TRBJ2-7
TGTGCCAGCTCACTTAACCGGGACTACGAGCAGTACTTC
CASSLNRDYEQYF
>TRBV28|-|-|TRBJ1-1
TGTGCCAGCAGTCCCCAGGGTTTTTTGAACACTGAAGCTTTCTTT
CASSPQGFLNTEAFF
>TRBV4-3|-|-|TRBJ1-5
TGCGCCAGCAGCCAAGATGCCCGAGTTCAGCCCCAGCATTTT
CASSQDARVQPQHF
>TRBV4-1|-|-|TRBJ2-1
TGCGCCAGCAGCCAAGATAGGAGGGGTAATGAGCAGTTCTTC
CASSQDRRGNEQFF
>TRBV5-1|-|-|TRBJ2-7
TGCGCCAGCAGCTTGGATCTGCTCATCTCCTACGAGCAGTACTTC
CASSLDLLISYEQYF
>TRBV19|-|TRBD1|TRBJ2-4
TGTGCCAGTAGTCCTGCTTCCCAGGGGGCTGGAAACATTCAGTACTTC
CASSPASQGAGNIQYF
>TRBV4-1|-|-|TRBJ1-2
TGCGCCAGCAGCCAAGATCAATACTATGGCTACACCTTC
CASSQDQYYGYTF
>TRBV29-1|-|TRBD1|TRBJ1-1
TGCAGCCTTCCCCACAGGGGAGGGAACACTGAAGCTTTCTTT
CSLPHRGGNTEAFF
>TRBV6-5|few|-|TRBJ1-2
TGTGCCAGCAGTTACTCGGGGGCAGGCTCTGCGTGGGGCTACACCTTC
CASSYSGAGSAWGYTF
>TRBV28|-|TRBD1|TRBJ1-5
TGTGCCAGCAGTCTTTCGACCGGGACAGGGAATTTT
CASSLSTGTGNF
>TRBV6-6|-|TRBD1|TRBJ2-5
TGTGCCAGCGGCCGGGACAGGGGGAGGCAAGAGACCCAGTACTTC
CASGRDRGRQETQYF
>TRBV14|-|TRBD1|TRBJ1-6
TGTGCCAGCAGCCGGGACAGCAATTCACCCCTCCACTTT
CASSRDSNSPLHF
>TRBV29-1|-|TRBD2|TRBJ2-7
TGCAGCGTTGATGACTGGACTAGCGGGAGTATGGGCGTTGACGAGCAGTACTTC
CSVDDWTSGSMGVDEQYF
>TRBV19|-|-|TRBJ1-1
TGTGCCAGTAGTATAACGAATCGACAGGTCCGGCGAGTAAACACTGAAGCTTTCTTT
CASSITNRQVRRVNTEAFF
>TRBV5-4|-|-|TRBJ2-5
TGTGCCAGCAGCCGTCGTTTCCAAGAGACCCAGTACTTC
CASSRRFQETQYF
>TRBV28|-|TRBD2|TRBJ2-7
TGTGCCAGCAGTTTCGGGGGGGAAATTTCCTACGAGCAGTACTTC
CASSFGGEISYEQYF
>TRBV2|-|TRBD2|TRBJ2-3
TGTGCCAGCAGTCCGCGGTTAGGGCGGGGGGGCCCAGATACGCAGTATTTT
CASSPRLGRGGPDTQYF
>TRBV5-1|-|-|TRBJ2-7
TGCGCCAGCAGCTTGGAGGCCCCCGGATCGGGGGAGCAGTACTTC
CASSLEAPGSGEQYF
>TRBV5-1|-|TRBD1|TRBJ2-7
TGCGCCAGCAGCTTGGACCCGGGACAGATGAACTACGAGCAGTACTTC
CASSLDPGQMNYEQYF
>TRBV5-1|-|-|TRBJ2-7
TGCGCCAGCAGCTCCGGCGGAGTAATGAACGAGCAGTACTTC
CASSSGGVMNEQYF
>TRBV18|-|-|TRBJ1-5
TGTGCCAGCTCACCCGAGGGCTGGCAGCCCCAGCATTTT
CASSPEGWQPQHF
>TRBV28|-|-|TRBJ2-6
TGTGCCAGCACCCGGGGAGGGGCCAACGTCCTGACTTTC
CASTRGGANVLTF
>TRBV11-2|-|-|TRBJ2-1
TGTGCCAGCAGCTTTGTCCTCCACCCCGGCGGGCCGTTCTTC
CASSFVLHPGGPFF
>TRBV28|-|-|TRBJ2-2
TGTGCCAGCAGTTTGCCACAGACGAACACCGGGGAGCTGTTTTTT
CASSLPQTNTGELFF
>TRBV19|once|TRBD2|TRBJ2-1
TGTGCCAGTAGTATGCGGGGGGTTGGACTAGCGGGAGGGAACCCTTACTACAATGAGCAGTTCTTC
CASSMRGVGLAGGNPYYNEQFF
>TRBV5-1|-|TRBD1|TRBJ2-2
TGCGCCAGCAGCTTGATCACAGGGGGTTCCGGGGAGCTGTTTTTT
CASSLITGGSGELFF
>TRBV11-2|-|TRBD1|TRBJ2-7
TGTGCCAGCAGCTTGCTCCGGGACAGTGCCTACTACGAGCAGTACTTC
CASSLLRDSAYYEQYF
>TRBV5-4|-|TRBD1|TRBJ2-1
TGTGCCAGCAGCTTGGCCGGGACAGGGTCTCATGAGCAGTTCTTC
CASSLAGTGSHEQFF
>TRBV5-4|-|TRBD1|TRBJ2-7
TGTGCCAGCAGCCCGGGACAGAATTCCTACGAGCAGTACTTC
CASSPGQNSYEQYF
>TRBV6-4|-|-|TRBJ1-2
TGTGCCAGCAGTGAGGCGGGGGCGAGTGGCTACACCTTC
CASSEAGASGYTF
>TRBV15|-|-|TRBJ2-5
TGTGCCACCAGCAGATCAGGGGAGGGGCTAGAGACCCAGTACTTC
CATSRSGEGLETQYF